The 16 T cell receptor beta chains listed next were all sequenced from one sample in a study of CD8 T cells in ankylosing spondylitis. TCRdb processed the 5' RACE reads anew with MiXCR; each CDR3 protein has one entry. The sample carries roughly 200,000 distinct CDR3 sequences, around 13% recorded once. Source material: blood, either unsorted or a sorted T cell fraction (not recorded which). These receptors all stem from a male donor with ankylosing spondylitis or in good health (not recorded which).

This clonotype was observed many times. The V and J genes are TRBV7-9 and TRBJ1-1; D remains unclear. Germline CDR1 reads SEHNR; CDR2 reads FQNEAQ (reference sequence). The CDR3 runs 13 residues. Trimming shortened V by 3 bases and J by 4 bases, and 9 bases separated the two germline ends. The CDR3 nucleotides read TGTGCCAGCAGCTTCAAACCCTCCACTGAAGCTTTCTTT. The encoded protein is CASSFKPSTEAFF.

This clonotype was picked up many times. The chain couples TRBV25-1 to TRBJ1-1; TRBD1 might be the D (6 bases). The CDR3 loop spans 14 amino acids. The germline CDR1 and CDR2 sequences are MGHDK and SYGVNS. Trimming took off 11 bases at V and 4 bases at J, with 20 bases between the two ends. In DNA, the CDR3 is TGTGCCGTATCAGGGGTAGGGAGTGGCACTGAAGCTTTCTTT. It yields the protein CAVSGVGSGTEAFF.

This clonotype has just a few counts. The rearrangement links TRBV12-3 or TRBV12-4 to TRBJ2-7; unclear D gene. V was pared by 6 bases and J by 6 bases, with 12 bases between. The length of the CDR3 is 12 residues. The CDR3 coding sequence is TGTGCCAGCAGCTCCGGACCTCTCGAGCAGTACTTC. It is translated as CASSSGPLEQYF.

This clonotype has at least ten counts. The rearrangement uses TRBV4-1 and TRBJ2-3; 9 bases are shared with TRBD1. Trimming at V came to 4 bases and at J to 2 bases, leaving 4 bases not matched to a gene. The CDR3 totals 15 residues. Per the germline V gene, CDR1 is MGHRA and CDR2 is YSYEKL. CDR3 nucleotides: TGCGCCAGCAGCCGCGGACAGGGGAACACAGATACGCAGTATTTT. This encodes CASSRGQGNTDTQYF.

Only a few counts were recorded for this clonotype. CDR3 region: CASSLWAGTSNEQFF. Here the CDR3 DNA reads TGTGCCAGCAGTTTATGGGCGGGGACGAGCAATGAGCAGTTCTTC. The chain links TRBV27 to TRBJ2-1; D perhaps matches TRBD2 (6 bases). CDR1 MNHEY and CDR2 SMNVEV come from the germline V gene (reference sequence). CDR3 length: 15 amino acids. V was shortened by 1 base and J by 6 bases, with 13 bases between the two germline ends.

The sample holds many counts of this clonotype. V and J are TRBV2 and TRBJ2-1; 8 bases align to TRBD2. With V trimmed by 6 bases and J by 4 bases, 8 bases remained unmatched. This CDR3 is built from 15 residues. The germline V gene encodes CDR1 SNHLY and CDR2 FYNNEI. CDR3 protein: CASRTGTSLYNEQFF. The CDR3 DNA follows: TGTGCCAGCAGGACCGGGACTAGTTTGTACAATGAGCAGTTCTTC.

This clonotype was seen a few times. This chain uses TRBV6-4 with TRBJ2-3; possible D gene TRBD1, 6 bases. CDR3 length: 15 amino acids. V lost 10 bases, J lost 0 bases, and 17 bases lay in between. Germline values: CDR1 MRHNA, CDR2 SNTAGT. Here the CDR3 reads CATRPTGQSTDTQYF. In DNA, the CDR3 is TGTGCCACCAGACCAACCGGACAGAGCACAGATACGCAGTATTTT.

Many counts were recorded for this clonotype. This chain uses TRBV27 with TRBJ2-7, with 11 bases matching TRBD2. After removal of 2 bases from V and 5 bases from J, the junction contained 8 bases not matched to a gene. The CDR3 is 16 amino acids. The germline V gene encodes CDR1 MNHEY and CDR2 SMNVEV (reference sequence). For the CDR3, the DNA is TGTGCCAGCAGTTTAGGGACTAGCGGTAGGAGGAACGAGCAGTACTTC. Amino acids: CASSLGTSGRRNEQYF.

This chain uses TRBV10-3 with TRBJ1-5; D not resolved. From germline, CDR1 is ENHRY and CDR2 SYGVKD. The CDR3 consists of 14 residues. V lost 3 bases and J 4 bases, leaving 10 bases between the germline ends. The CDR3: CAISDRVDNQPQHF. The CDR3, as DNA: TGTGCCATCAGTGATAGAGTCGATAATCAGCCCCAGCATTTT.

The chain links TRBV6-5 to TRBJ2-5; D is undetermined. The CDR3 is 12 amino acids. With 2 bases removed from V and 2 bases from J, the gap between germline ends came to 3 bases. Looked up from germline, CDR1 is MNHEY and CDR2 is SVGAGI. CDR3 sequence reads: CASSYGQETQYF. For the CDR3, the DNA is TGTGCCAGCAGTTACGGACAAGAGACCCAGTACTTC.

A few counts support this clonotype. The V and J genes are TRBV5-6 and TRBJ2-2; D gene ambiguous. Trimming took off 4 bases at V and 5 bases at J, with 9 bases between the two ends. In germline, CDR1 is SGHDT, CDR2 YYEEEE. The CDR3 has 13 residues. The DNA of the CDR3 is TGTGCCAGCAGCACCGGTCGTACCGGGGAGCTGTTTTTT. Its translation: CASSTGRTGELFF. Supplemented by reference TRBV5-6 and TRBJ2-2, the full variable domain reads DAGVTQSPTHLIKTRGQQVTLRCSPKSGHDTVSWYQQALGQGPQFIFQYYEEEERQRGNFPDRFSGHQFPNYSSELNVNALLLGDSALYLCASSTGRTGELFFGEGSRLTVL.

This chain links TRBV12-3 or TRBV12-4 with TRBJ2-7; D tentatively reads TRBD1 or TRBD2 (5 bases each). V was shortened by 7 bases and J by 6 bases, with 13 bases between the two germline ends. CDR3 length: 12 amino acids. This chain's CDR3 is CASTPGAGEQYF. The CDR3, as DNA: TGTGCCAGCACCCCCGGGGCTGGCGAGCAGTACTTC.

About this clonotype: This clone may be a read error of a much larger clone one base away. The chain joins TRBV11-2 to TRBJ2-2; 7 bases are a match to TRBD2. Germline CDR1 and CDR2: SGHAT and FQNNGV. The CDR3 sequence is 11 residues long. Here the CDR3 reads CASRLVRELVF. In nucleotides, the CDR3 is TGTGCCAGCAGGCTAGTGCGGGAGCTGGTTTTT.

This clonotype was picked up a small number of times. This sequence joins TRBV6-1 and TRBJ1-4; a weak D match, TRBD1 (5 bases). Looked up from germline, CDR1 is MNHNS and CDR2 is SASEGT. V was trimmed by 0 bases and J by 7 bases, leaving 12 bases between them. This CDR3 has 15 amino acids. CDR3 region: CASSEATGYSEKLFF. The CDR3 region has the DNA TGTGCCAGCAGTGAAGCTACAGGTTACAGTGAAAAACTGTTTTTT.

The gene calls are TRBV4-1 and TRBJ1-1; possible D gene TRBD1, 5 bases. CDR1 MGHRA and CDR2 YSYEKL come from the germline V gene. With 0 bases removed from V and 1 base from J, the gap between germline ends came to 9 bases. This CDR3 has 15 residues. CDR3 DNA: TGCGCCAGCAGCCAAGAACCCCAGGGGAACACTGAAGCTTTCTTT. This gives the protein CASSQEPQGNTEAFF.

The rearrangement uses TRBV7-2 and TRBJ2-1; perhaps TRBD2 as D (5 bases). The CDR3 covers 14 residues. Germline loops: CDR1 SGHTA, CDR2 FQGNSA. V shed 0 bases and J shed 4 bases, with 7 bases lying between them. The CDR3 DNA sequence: TGTGCCAGCAGCTTAGCGGAGCGGTACAATGAGCAGTTCTTC. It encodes CASSLAERYNEQFF. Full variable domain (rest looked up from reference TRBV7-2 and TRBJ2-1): GAGVSQSPSNKVTEKGKDVELRCDPISGHTALYWYRQSLGQGLEFLIYFQGNSAPDKSGLPSDRFSAERTGGSVSTLTIQRTQQEDSAVYLCASSLAERYNEQFFGPGTRLTVL.